This T cell receptor (beta chain) was captured in a study of cytomegalovirus exposure and HLA in healthy donors. Notes on the study in general: Overall, about 160 TCR beta chains were annotated as cytomegalovirus-associated. More clonal expansion characterized HLA-associated TCR beta chains than equally common others in a later analysis.

Primers included in the PCR were 60 Vbeta and 13 Jbeta primers. Some clones are missing from TCRdb's copy, which holds only in-frame ones; the method was immunoSEQ multiplex PCR. In the table there are 150,000 or so clones, roughly 85% of which are singletons. This clone was observed once. Antigen: not known. The sample consisted of PBMCs. This TCR was sampled from a man between 18 and 35 years old in good health and CMV-seropositive.

The CDR3 DNA is TGTGCCAGCAGTTACCCGATCACAAGCTCCTACAATGAGCAGTTCTTC. Its protein product is CASSYPITSSYNEQFF. The J gene is TRBJ2-1, the V gene TRBV6-6; D not resolved. CDR3 length: 16 residues. CDR1 is MNHNY and CDR2 is SVGAGI in the germline V gene (reference sequence). Trimming took off 2 bases at V and 0 bases at J, with 11 bases between the two ends.